The clone carrying this T cell receptor beta chain has only one observation. These data originate in a study of shared T cell receptors in the human thymus. Profiling relied on immunoSEQ multiplex PCR, and the TCRdb table lists in-frame clones only, not all of them. Of some 700,000 clones in the sample, around 89% were seen once. This CDR3 spans 18 amino acids. CDR1 and CDR2 from the germline V gene are SGHRS and YFSETQ. The ends lost 3 bases at V and 3 bases at J; junction bases unmatched: 15. The same sample was also studied in work on human thymus T cells. Per that paper: Donors consisted of healthy Finnish infants (having corrective surgery for congenital heart defects). The thymus tissue came from resections taken during corrective heart surgery. The authors found apparently biased V and J gene usage in thymic and blood repertoires.

This chain uses TRBV5-1 with TRBJ2-7; 10 nucleotides line up with TRBD1. This receptor was obtained from a boy in the first two years of life with a congenital heart defect. The sample consisted of thymocytes. CDR3 region: CASSSTPTGGYYYYEQYF. In DNA, the CDR3 is TGCGCCAGCAGCTCCACTCCGACAGGGGGCTACTACTACTACGAGCAGTACTTC. Based on the CDR3 plus reference TRBV5-1 and TRBJ2-7, the full variable domain is KAGVTQTPRYLIKTRGQQVTLSCSPISGHRSVSWYQQTPGQGLQFLFEYFSETQRNKGNFPGRFSGRQFSNSRSEMNVSTLELGDSALYLCASSSTPTGGYYYYEQYFGPGTRLTVT.